These T cell receptor beta chains were read from a single sample in a study of blood T cell repertoires in COVID-19. Clones were sequenced by immunoSEQ multiplex PCR, and TCRdb holds only the in-frame ones, with some missing. The data hold 210,000 or so clones, with 89% observed a single time. Material for sequencing was peripheral blood. These receptors were collected from a woman in her thirties or forties with acute or convalescent COVID-19. Each CDR3 is given without its conserved first and last residue. Size tells how often a clone was seen (once, few, many) or the class of an expanded clone, and some rows leave it out.

v_call: TRBV7-2
clone_size: NA
j_call: TRBJ2-4
cdr3_aa: ASSPRRPRGGVQY

v_call: TRBV5-4
clone_size: NA
j_call: TRBJ2-1
cdr3_aa: ASSLGQGKGNEQF

v_call: TRBV10-3
clone_size: NA
j_call: TRBJ1-1
cdr3_aa: AISESGSMNTEAF

v_call: TRBV5-1
clone_size: NA
j_call: TRBJ1-4
cdr3_aa: ASSIQGTLNEKLF

v_call: TRBV12-3/TRBV12-4
clone_size: NA
j_call: TRBJ2-5
cdr3_aa: ASSLFLAETQY

v_call: TRBV7-8
clone_size: NA
j_call: TRBJ1-2
cdr3_aa: ASSDTPVARGRHGYT

v_call: TRBV19
clone_size: NA
j_call: TRBJ2-2
cdr3_aa: ASSKLSGTSGGATGELF

v_call: TRBV6-5
clone_size: NA
j_call: TRBJ1-1
cdr3_aa: ASSYVGQGGTEAF

v_call: TRBV9
clone_size: NA
j_call: TRBJ1-2
cdr3_aa: ASSVTENYGYT

v_call: TRBV10-1
clone_size: NA
j_call: TRBJ2-1
cdr3_aa: ASSDPSKGGNEQF

v_call: TRBV12-3/TRBV12-4
clone_size: NA
j_call: TRBJ1-2
cdr3_aa: ASSSQGYGYT

v_call: TRBV9
clone_size: NA
j_call: TRBJ1-1
cdr3_aa: ASSVVLRRDTEAF

v_call: TRBV27
clone_size: NA
j_call: TRBJ1-2
cdr3_aa: ASSHPTGTIDYGYT

v_call: TRBV2
clone_size: NA
j_call: TRBJ2-2
cdr3_aa: ASREGAQVTGELF

v_call: TRBV10-1
clone_size: NA
j_call: TRBJ1-3
cdr3_aa: ASSPAGVGNTIY

v_call: TRBV5-1
clone_size: NA
j_call: TRBJ2-2
cdr3_aa: ASSLGGLVKNTGELF

v_call: TRBV10-2
clone_size: NA
j_call: TRBJ1-2
cdr3_aa: ASSGQGFNNGYT

v_call: TRBV12-5
clone_size: NA
j_call: TRBJ1-6
cdr3_aa: ASGLQGGSPLH

v_call: TRBV10-3
clone_size: NA
j_call: TRBJ2-1
cdr3_aa: ATAGTVNNEQF

v_call: TRBV5-5
clone_size: few
j_call: TRBJ1-3
cdr3_aa: ASSLDRSGNTIY

v_call: TRBV3-1/TRBV3-2
clone_size: NA
j_call: TRBJ1-6
cdr3_aa: ASSQDQFGGRYNSPLH

v_call: TRBV10-1
clone_size: NA
j_call: TRBJ2-3
cdr3_aa: ASSDRGPADTQY

v_call: TRBV15
clone_size: NA
j_call: TRBJ1-2
cdr3_aa: ATSRDLTSTYGYT

v_call: TRBV6-6
clone_size: NA
j_call: TRBJ2-5
cdr3_aa: ASSYRQGETQY

v_call: TRBV5-1
clone_size: NA
j_call: TRBJ1-5
cdr3_aa: ASSPQGNQPQH

v_call: TRBV11-2
clone_size: NA
j_call: TRBJ2-1
cdr3_aa: ASSFLGGGASDYNEQF

v_call: TRBV5-1
clone_size: NA
j_call: TRBJ2-5
cdr3_aa: ASSLAIRSGQETQY

v_call: TRBV28
clone_size: NA
j_call: TRBJ2-2
cdr3_aa: ASSLPLNTGELF

v_call: TRBV2
clone_size: NA
j_call: TRBJ2-2
cdr3_aa: ASSELAGGAGELF

v_call: TRBV27
clone_size: NA
j_call: TRBJ1-5
cdr3_aa: ASSPGGGIQPQH

v_call: TRBV2
clone_size: NA
j_call: TRBJ1-6
cdr3_aa: ASSEAGTVPNSPLH

v_call: TRBV30
clone_size: once
j_call: TRBJ1-2
cdr3_aa: AWSKYGGGGYGYT

v_call: TRBV19
clone_size: NA
j_call: TRBJ1-2
cdr3_aa: ASSITSVQDNYGYT

v_call: TRBV9
clone_size: NA
j_call: TRBJ2-3
cdr3_aa: ASSAQNTQY

v_call: TRBV6-2/TRBV6-3
clone_size: NA
j_call: TRBJ2-3
cdr3_aa: ASSSPSRGDTQY

v_call: TRBV6-5
clone_size: NA
j_call: TRBJ1-2
cdr3_aa: ASSAGGPYGYT

v_call: TRBV29-1
clone_size: NA
j_call: TRBJ2-2
cdr3_aa: SADRVNTGELF

v_call: TRBV18
clone_size: NA
j_call: TRBJ2-1
cdr3_aa: ASSPRGQVNEQF

v_call: TRBV9
clone_size: NA
j_call: TRBJ2-5
cdr3_aa: ASSVGPTGETQY

v_call: TRBV10-1
clone_size: NA
j_call: TRBJ1-2
cdr3_aa: ASSGGRGEGTSYGYT

v_call: TRBV5-4
clone_size: NA
j_call: TRBJ2-6
cdr3_aa: ASSFAGDRYGANVLT

v_call: TRBV7-2
clone_size: NA
j_call: TRBJ2-3
cdr3_aa: TTSRVGTDTQY

v_call: TRBV27
clone_size: NA
j_call: TRBJ1-1
cdr3_aa: ASRSDRAFRNTEAF

v_call: TRBV18
clone_size: NA
j_call: TRBJ1-1
cdr3_aa: ASSPKGAGTEAF